This T cell receptor beta chain was recorded in a study of T cell responses to AZD1222 COVID-19 vaccine. The table came from immunoSEQ multiplex PCR; TCRdb's copy has only in-frame clones and leaves some out. The sample lists just over 8,000 clones, 70% to 90% seen once, with more than 7% in the top ten. The germline V gene encodes CDR1 SGDLS and CDR2 YYNGEE. The CDR3 spans 14 residues. The trim removed 3 bases at V and 3 bases at J, leaving 3 bases unmatched. This specimen consisted of peripheral blood, obtained 28 days after the second AZD1222 dose. This TCR was sampled from an adult who received the AZD1222 COVID-19 vaccine. The J gene is TRBJ2-1, the V gene TRBV9, with 7 bases lining up with TRBD1. The CDR3 sequence: CASSAGTVYNEQFF. CDR3 bases: TGTGCCAGCAGCGCCGGGACAGTCTACAATGAGCAGTTCTTC.